This T cell receptor beta chain was sequenced for a study of identical twins. Findings of the study overall: Out-of-frame alpha sequences common to twins exhibited a surplus of low generation probability. Models underestimated out-of-frame TCR alpha sharing in monozygotic twins. Researchers reported weaker excess twin sharing in beta out-of-frame sequences.

In regard to this clonotype: The antigen remains unidentified.

Trimming left V 8 bases short and J 8 bases short, with 28 bases between. Germline loops: CDR1 LGHDT, CDR2 YNNKEL (reference sequence). CDR3 size: 18 residues. Unique molecular identifiers were present on the cDNA, which also gained a universal primer site by template switching. TCRdb called the 5' RACE reads again in MiXCR, with one record for every CDR3 protein. Of around 490,000 distinct CDR3 sequences detected, over 12% appear once; the ten largest clones hold more than 0.4%. The sample was also reused in another study, on yellow fever vaccine responses in identical twins.

This receptor was identified in a woman between 18 and 30 years old in good health. The chain is built from TRBV3-1 and TRBJ1-6; a weak D match, TRBD1 (6 bases). Sequenced: CD4+ T cells sorted from blood. The CDR3 is CASCPREGGFQGYSPLHF. The CDR3 DNA is TGTGCCAGCTGTCCCAGGGAGGGGGGTTTTCAAGGTTATTCACCCCTCCACTTT.